The T cell receptor (beta chain) described here comes from a study of vaccination and CD4 T cells after COVID-19. Sequence data for DNA of cultured CD4+ T cells were generated by the Oncomine TCR Beta short-read assay. CD4+ T cells were cultured, and genomic DNA was extracted from them. TCRdb passed the PCR reads through MiXCR, listing each CDR3 protein once. The sample yields about 17,000 distinct CDR3 sequences, roughly three fifths seen once. The CDR3 runs to 12 residues. Trimming cost V 5 bases and J 2 bases, with 7 bases left between them. Comment on this clonotype: The antigen is unknown.

Treatment described: approximately 10-day PBMC culture with coronavirus spike peptide pools or control peptides (ViraFEST assay). This TCR came from a human donor who had recovered from COVID-19. This specimen consisted of CD4+ T cells from blood, cultured in vitro, obtained after SARS-CoV-2 vaccination. The chain joins TRBV12-3 or TRBV12-4 to TRBJ2-7, with D tentatively TRBD2 (6 bases). The CDR3 DNA reads TGTGCCAGCAGTGCGGGACCCTACGAGCAGTACTTC. Translating it yields CASSAGPYEQYF.